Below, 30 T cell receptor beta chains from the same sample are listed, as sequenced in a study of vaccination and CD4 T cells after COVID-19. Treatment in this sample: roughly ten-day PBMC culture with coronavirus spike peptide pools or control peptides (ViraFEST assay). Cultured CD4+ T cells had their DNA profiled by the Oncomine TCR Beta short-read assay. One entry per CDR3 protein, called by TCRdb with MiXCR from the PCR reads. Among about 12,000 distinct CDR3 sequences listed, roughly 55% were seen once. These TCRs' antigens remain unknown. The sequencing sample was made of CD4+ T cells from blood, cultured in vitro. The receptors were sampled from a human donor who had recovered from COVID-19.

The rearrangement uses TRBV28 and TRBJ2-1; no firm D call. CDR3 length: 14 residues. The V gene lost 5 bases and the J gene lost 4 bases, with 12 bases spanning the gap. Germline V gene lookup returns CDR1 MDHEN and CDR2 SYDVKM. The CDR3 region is CASSPQSSYNEQFF. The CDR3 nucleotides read TGTGCCAGCAGTCCACAGTCGAGTTACAATGAGCAGTTCTTC.

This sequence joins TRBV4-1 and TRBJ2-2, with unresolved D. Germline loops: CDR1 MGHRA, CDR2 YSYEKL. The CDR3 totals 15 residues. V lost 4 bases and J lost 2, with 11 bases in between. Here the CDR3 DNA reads TGCGCCAGCAGCCTTGGACGTCTAAACACCGGGGAGCTGTTTTTT. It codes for CASSLGRLNTGELFF.

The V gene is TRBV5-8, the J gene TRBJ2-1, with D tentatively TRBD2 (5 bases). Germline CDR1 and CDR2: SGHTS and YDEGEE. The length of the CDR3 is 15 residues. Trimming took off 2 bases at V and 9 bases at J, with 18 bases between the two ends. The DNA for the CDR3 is TGTGCCAGCAGCTTTTACAGCGGCGGCAGGCGTGAGCAGTTCTTC. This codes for CASSFYSGGRREQFF.

The CDR3 sequence: CASTVGTAGTEAFF. The CDR3, as DNA: TGTGCCAGCACGGTCGGGACAGCAGGCACTGAAGCTTTCTTT. The chain links TRBV7-8 to TRBJ1-1; 7 bases align to TRBD1. The germline V gene has CDR1 SGHVS and CDR2 FQNEAQ. V was pared by 7 bases and J by 4 bases, with 9 bases of the junction left unmatched. The CDR3 is 14 amino acids.

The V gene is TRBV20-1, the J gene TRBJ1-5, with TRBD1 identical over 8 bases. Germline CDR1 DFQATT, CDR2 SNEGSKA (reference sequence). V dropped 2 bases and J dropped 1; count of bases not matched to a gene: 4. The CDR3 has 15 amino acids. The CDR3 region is CSARLQGGSNQPQHF. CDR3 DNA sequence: TGCAGTGCTAGACTACAGGGGGGGAGCAATCAGCCCCAGCATTTT.

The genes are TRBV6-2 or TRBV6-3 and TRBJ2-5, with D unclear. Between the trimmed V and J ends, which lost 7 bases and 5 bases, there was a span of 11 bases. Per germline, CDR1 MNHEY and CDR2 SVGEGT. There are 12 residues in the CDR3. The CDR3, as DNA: TGTGCCAGCACCTCAATCATCGAGACCCAGTACTTC. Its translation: CASTSIIETQYF.

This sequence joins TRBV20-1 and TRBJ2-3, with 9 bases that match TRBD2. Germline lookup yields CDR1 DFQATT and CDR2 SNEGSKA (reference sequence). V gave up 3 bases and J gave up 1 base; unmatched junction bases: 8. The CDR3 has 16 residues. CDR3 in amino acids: CSASPTSGPRTDTQYF. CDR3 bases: TGCAGTGCTAGCCCGACTAGCGGACCCCGCACAGATACGCAGTATTTT.

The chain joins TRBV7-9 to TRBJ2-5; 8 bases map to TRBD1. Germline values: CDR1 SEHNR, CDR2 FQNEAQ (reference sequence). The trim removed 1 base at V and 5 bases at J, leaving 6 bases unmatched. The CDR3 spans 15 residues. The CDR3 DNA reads TGTGCCAGCAGCTTAGGGCAGGGGGCGTGGGAGACCCAGTACTTC. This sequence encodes CASSLGQGAWETQYF.

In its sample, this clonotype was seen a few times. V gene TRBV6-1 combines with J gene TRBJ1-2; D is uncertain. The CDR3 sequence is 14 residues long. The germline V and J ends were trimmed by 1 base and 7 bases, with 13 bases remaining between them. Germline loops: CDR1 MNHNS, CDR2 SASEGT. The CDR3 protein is CASSEVGASVGYTF. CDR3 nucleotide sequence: TGTGCCAGCAGTGAAGTCGGTGCATCCGTTGGCTACACCTTC.

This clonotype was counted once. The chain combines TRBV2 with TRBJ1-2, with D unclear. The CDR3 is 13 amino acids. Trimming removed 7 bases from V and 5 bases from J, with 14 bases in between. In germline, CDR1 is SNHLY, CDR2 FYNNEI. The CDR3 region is CASKAGPIYGYTF. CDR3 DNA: TGTGCCAGCAAGGCCGGGCCAATATATGGCTACACCTTC.

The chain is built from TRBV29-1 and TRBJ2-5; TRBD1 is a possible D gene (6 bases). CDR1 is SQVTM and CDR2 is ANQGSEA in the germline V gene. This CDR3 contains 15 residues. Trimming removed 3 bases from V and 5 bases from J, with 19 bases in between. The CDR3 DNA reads TGCAGCGTTGACCTCGAACGGGACATCGGGGAGACCCAGTACTTC. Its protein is CSVDLERDIGETQYF.

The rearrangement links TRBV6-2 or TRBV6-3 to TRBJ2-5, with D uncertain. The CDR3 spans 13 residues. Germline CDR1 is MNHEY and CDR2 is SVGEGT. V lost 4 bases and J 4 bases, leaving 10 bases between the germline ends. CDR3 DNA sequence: TGTGCCAGCAGTTCCTCGGAAAGAGAGACCCAGTACTTC. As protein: CASSSSERETQYF.

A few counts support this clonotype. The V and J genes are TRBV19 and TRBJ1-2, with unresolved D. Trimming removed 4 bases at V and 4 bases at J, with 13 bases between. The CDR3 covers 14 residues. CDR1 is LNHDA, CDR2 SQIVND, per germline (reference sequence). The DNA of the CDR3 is TGTGCCAGTAGTAGTAACAGCAATGCCTATGGCTACACCTTC. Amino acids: CASSSNSNAYGYTF. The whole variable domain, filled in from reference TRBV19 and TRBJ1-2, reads DGGITQSPKYLFRKEGQNVTLSCEQNLNHDAMYWYRQDPGQGLRLIYYSQIVNDFQKGDIAEGYSVSREKKESFPLTVTSAQKNPTAFYLCASSSNSNAYGYTFGSGTRLTVV.

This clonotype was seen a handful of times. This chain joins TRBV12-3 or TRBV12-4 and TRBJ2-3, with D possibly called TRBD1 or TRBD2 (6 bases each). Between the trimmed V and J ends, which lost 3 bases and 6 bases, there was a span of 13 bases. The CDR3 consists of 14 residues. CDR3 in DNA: TGTGCCAGCAGTTTCCGGGGGCAACGGGATACGCAGTATTTT. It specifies CASSFRGQRDTQYF.

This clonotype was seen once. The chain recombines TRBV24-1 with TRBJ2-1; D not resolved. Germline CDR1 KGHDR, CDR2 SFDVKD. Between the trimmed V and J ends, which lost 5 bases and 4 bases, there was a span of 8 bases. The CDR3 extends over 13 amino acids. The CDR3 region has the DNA TGTGCCACCAGTGGGGCAGTTTACAATGAGCAGTTCTTC. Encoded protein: CATSGAVYNEQFF.

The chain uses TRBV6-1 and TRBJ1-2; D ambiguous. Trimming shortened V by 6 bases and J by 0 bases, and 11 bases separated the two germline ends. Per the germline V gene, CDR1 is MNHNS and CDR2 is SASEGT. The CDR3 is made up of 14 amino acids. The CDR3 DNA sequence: TGTGCCAGCAGCCCAGCGGTCTCTAACTATGGCTACACCTTC. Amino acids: CASSPAVSNYGYTF.

The CDR3 region is CATSREEGAHQPQHF. The CDR3 nucleotides read TGTGCCACCAGCAGAGAAGAGGGGGCGCATCAGCCCCAGCATTTT. The rearrangement joins TRBV15 to TRBJ1-5, with TRBD1 matching 7 bases. Germline V gene data show CDR1 as LNHNV and CDR2 as YYDKDF (reference sequence). Trimming took 0 bases from V and 5 from J; bases not matched to a gene: 4. This CDR3 is 15 amino acids long.

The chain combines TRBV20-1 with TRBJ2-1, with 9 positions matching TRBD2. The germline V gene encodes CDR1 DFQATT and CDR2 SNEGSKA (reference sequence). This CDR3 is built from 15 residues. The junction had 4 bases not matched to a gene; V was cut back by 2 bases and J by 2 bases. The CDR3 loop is CSARNRLAAYNEQFF. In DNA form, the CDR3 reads TGCAGTGCTAGAAATCGACTAGCGGCCTACAATGAGCAGTTCTTC.

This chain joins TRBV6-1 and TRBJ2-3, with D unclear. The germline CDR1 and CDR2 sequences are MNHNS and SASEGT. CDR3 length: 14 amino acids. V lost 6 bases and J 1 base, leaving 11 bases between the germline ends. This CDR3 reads CASSEPSRTDTQYF. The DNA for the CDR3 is TGTGCCAGCAGCGAGCCCTCTCGCACAGATACGCAGTATTTT.

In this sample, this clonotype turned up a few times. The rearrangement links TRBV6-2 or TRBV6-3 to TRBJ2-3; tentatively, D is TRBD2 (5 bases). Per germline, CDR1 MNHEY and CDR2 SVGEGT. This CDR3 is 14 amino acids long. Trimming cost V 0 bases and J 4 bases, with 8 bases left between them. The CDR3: CASSYSPSPDTQYF. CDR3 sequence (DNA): TGTGCCAGCAGTTACTCCCCTAGCCCAGATACGCAGTATTTT.

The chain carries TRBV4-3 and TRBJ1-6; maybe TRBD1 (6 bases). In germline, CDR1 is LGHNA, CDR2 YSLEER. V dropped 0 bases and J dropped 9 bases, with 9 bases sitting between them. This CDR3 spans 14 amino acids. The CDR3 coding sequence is TGCGCCAGCAGCCAAGAAGGAGGGGGTTCACCCCTCCACTTT. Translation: CASSQEGGGSPLHF.

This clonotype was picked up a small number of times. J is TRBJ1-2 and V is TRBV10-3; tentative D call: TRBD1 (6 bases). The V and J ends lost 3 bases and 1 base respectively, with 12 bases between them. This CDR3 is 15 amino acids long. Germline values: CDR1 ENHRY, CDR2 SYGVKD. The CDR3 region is CAISEGGTSNYGYTF. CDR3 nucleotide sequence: TGTGCCATCAGTGAAGGTGGGACAAGTAACTATGGCTACACCTTC.

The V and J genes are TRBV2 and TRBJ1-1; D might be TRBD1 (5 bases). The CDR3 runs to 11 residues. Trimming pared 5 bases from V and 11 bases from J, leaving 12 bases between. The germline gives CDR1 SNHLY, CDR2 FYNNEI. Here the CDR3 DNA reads TGTGCCAGCAGTCGAGGGGAGGTGGCTTTCTTT. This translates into CASSRGEVAFF.

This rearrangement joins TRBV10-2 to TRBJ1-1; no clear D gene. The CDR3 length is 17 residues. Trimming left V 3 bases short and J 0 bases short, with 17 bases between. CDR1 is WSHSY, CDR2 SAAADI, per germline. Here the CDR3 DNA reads TGCGCCAGCAGTGAAGCAGTCTCCATCATCATGAACACTGAAGCTTTCTTT. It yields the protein CASSEAVSIIMNTEAFF.

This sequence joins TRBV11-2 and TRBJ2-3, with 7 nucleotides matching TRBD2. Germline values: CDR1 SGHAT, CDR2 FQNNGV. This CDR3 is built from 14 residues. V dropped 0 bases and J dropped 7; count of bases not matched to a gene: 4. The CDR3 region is CASSLEGGGYTQYF. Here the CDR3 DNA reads TGTGCCAGCAGCTTAGAGGGGGGGGGGTATACGCAGTATTTT. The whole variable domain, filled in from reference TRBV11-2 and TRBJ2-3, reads EAGVAQSPRYKIIEKRQSVAFWCNPISGHATLYWYQQILGQGPKLLIQFQNNGVVDDSQLPKDRFSAERLKGVDSTLKIQPAKLEDSAVYLCASSLEGGGYTQYFGPGTRLTVL.

This CDR3 is CASSYSGQREAFF. The CDR3 bases are TGTGCCAGCAGTTACTCGGGACAGAGAGAAGCTTTCTTT. The chain uses TRBV6-5 and TRBJ1-1; 7 nucleotides align to TRBD1. This CDR3 has 13 residues. The germline V gene encodes CDR1 MNHEY and CDR2 SVGAGI. V was clipped by 0 bases and J by 8 bases; unmatched bases: 3.

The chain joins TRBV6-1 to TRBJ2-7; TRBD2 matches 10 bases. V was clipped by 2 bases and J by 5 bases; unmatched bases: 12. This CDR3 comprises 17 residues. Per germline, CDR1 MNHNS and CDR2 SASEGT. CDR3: CASSEKRSSGRADEQYF. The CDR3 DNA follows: TGTGCCAGCAGTGAAAAACGATCGAGCGGGAGGGCCGACGAGCAGTACTTC.

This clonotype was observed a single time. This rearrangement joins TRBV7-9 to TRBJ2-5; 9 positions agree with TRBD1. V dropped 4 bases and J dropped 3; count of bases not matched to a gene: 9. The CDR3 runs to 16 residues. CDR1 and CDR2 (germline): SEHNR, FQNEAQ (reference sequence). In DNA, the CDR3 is TGTGCCAGCAGCTGGGGACAGGGCCTAGGGGAAGAGACCCAGTACTTC. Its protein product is CASSWGQGLGEETQYF.

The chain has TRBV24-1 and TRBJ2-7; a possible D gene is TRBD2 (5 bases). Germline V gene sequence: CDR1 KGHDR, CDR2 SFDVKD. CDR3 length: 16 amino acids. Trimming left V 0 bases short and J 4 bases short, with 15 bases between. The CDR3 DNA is TGTGCCACCAGTGATTTGAAGCCCGGGAACGGGTACGAGCAGTACTTC. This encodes CATSDLKPGNGYEQYF.

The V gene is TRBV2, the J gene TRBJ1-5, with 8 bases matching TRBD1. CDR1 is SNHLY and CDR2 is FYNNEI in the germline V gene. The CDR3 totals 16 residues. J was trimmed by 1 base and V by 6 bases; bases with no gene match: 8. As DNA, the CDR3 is TGTGCCAGCAGGGGTGGGACAGGACCGAGCAATCAGCCCCAGCATTTT. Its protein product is CASRGGTGPSNQPQHF. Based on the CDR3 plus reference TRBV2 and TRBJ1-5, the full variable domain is EPEVTQTPSHQVTQMGQEVILRCVPISNHLYFYWYRQILGQKVEFLVSFYNNEISEKSEIFDDQFSVERPDGSNFTLKIRSTKLEDSAMYFCASRGGTGPSNQPQHFGDGTRLSIL.